This T cell receptor beta chain was recorded in a study of cytomegalovirus exposure and HLA in healthy donors. The PCR was carried out with 60 Vbeta primers and 13 Jbeta primers. Some clones are missing from TCRdb's copy, which holds only in-frame ones; the method was immunoSEQ multiplex PCR. This sample yields roughly 97,000 clones, of which over 9.5% are seen a single time; over 4.5% belongs to the top ten. The donors were healthy bone marrow donors. The sample comprised PBMCs. The TCR originated in a man aged 40-55 years in good health and CMV-seropositive.

This chain's CDR3 is CASSLGGGQPQHF. The CDR3 bases are TGTGCCAGCAGCCTCGGGGGAGGGCAGCCCCAGCATTTT. The chain recombines TRBV9 with TRBJ1-5; possibly TRBD1 for D (5 bases). Trimming took off 4 bases at V and 7 bases at J, with 12 bases between the two ends. The V gene's germline CDR1 is SGDLS and CDR2 YYNGEE. CDR3 length: 13 amino acids.